A single sample is the source of the 17 T cell receptor beta chains below, sequenced in a study of blood T cells in healthy people across ages. Next came a second PCR, run for about 7 to 12 cycles, which used a sample-barcoded 5' primer along with a J-beta primer mix. TCRdb analysed the 5' RACE reads with MiXCR anew, one entry per CDR3 protein. The repertoire holds roughly 1,300,000 distinct CDR3 sequences, with 55% to 75% as singletons. Sequenced input: blood. Receptor source: a man younger than 35 in good health.

V is TRBV6-1 and J is TRBJ2-7, with unresolved D. Germline V gene lookup returns CDR1 MNHNS and CDR2 SASEGT. V lost 4 bases, J lost 6 bases, and 16 bases lay in between. The CDR3 loop spans 14 amino acids. Here the CDR3 reads CASSVRSSYLEQYF. The DNA of the CDR3 is TGTGCCAGCAGTGTCCGGTCTTCCTACCTCGAGCAGTACTTC.

V is TRBV20-1 and J is TRBJ2-4, with D unclear. V was shortened by 6 bases and J by 0 bases, with 9 bases between the two germline ends. The CDR3 spans 13 residues. Germline V gives CDR1 DFQATT, CDR2 SNEGSKA (reference sequence). This chain's CDR3 is CSAIDPAKNIQYF. The CDR3 nucleotides read TGCAGTGCCATAGATCCAGCCAAAAACATTCAGTACTTC.

As concerns this clonotype: A read error may account for a junction end that differs from germline. The chain employs TRBV5-6 and TRBJ1-6; no clear D gene. The CDR3 is 12 residues long. Per germline, CDR1 SGHDT and CDR2 YYEEEE. The CDR3 DNA is TGTACCAGCAGCCAGCCCAGTTCACCCCTCCACTTT. This sequence encodes CTSSQPSSPLHF.

In regard to this clonotype: The junction differs from germline at one of its ends, possibly a read error. This rearrangement joins TRBV20-1 to TRBJ2-7, with a weak D call TRBD2 (5 bases). The V gene's germline CDR1 is DFQATT and CDR2 SNEGSKA (reference sequence). The CDR3 extends over 12 amino acids. CDR3 DNA sequence: TGCAGCGCTAGGGAGATCTCCTACGAGCAGTACTTC. This gives the protein CSAREISYEQYF.

Notes on this clonotype: The junction departs from the called germline gene at one end, perhaps through a read error. The rearrangement links TRBV12-3 or TRBV12-4 to TRBJ2-7; D is uncertain. The CDR3 is made up of 12 amino acids. CDR3 sequence: CAGSVRSYEQYF. In DNA, the CDR3 is TGTGCCGGCAGCGTTCGGTCCTACGAGCAGTACTTC.

This clonotype came up a few times. The chain recombines TRBV29-1 with TRBJ2-7; D gene ambiguous. The J call may be incorrect, as the DNA end agrees better with TRBJ2-5. CDR3 length: 12 residues. Germline V gives CDR1 SQVTM, CDR2 ANQGSEA. The CDR3 is CSVEFALETQYF. CDR3 in DNA: TGCAGCGTTGAATTCGCCCTGGAGACCCAGTACTTC.

The V call is TRBV18, the J call TRBJ1-5; 7 bases are shared with TRBD1. Germline V gene lookup returns CDR1 KGHSH and CDR2 LQKENI. V shed 5 bases and J 3 bases; nucleotides not matched to a gene: 7. The CDR3 is made up of 15 amino acids. CDR3 sequence: CASSIDTGANQPQHF. CDR3 DNA sequence: TGTGCCAGCTCAATCGACACAGGGGCCAATCAGCCCCAGCATTTT. Full variable domain (outside the CDR3, taken from reference TRBV18 and TRBJ1-5): NAGVMQNPRHLVRRRGQEARLRCSPMKGHSHVYWYRQLPEEGLKFMVYLQKENIIDESGMPKERFSAEFPKEGPSILRIQQVVRGDSAAYFCASSIDTGANQPQHFGDGTRLSIL.

V is TRBV7-2 and J is TRBJ2-7; TRBD1 matches 10 bases. The DNA end is a closer match to TRBJ2-5, so the J assignment may be wrong. The CDR3 totals 16 residues. The germline CDR1 and CDR2 sequences are SGHTA and FQGNSA. The CDR3 bases are TGTGCCAGCAGCTTATTGACAGGGGGCGGTGGTGAGACCCAGTACTTC. This translates into CASSLLTGGGGETQYF.

The rearrangement uses TRBV20-1 and TRBJ2-5; TRBD1 aligns across 7 bases. The CDR3 extends over 13 amino acids. Germline CDR1 DFQATT, CDR2 SNEGSKA (reference sequence). The V and J ends lost 2 bases and 11 bases, in that order; junction bases with no gene match: 11. This chain's CDR3 is CSARFSRGWEQYF. The CDR3, as DNA: TGCAGTGCTAGATTCTCCAGGGGGTGGGAGCAGTACTTC.

The J gene is TRBJ1-5, the V gene TRBV6-6; the match to TRBD1 covers 10 bases. The CDR3 is 15 amino acids. J was trimmed by 8 bases and V by 4 bases; bases with no gene match: 8. The germline V gene has CDR1 MNHNY and CDR2 SVGAGI (reference sequence). The CDR3 DNA is TGTGCCAGCAGTTGGAGACAGGGGGCGAAAGAGCCCCAGCATTTT. It encodes CASSWRQGAKEPQHF.

The rearrangement links TRBV3-1 to TRBJ1-1; 7 bases agree with TRBD1. Germline loops: CDR1 LGHDT, CDR2 YNNKEL (reference sequence). This CDR3 region has 12 residues. Unmatched junction bases numbered 2, after V lost 2 bases and J lost 8 bases. DNA for the CDR3: TGTGCCAGCAGCCAACTGGACAGGGAAGCTTTCTTT. Amino acids: CASSQLDREAFF.

The chain links TRBV7-6 to TRBJ2-3; TRBD2 aligns across 7 bases. J gave up 2 bases and V 3 bases, and 11 bases lay outside the gene matches. Per the germline V gene, CDR1 is SGHVS and CDR2 is FNYEAQ. CDR3 length: 17 residues. In nucleotides, the CDR3 is TGTGCCAGCAGCTTGAAGTCGGGGGGAAGCTTCACAGATACGCAGTATTTT. Encoded protein: CASSLKSGGSFTDTQYF. The variable domain in full, completed from reference TRBV7-6 and TRBJ2-3, reads GAGVSQSPRYKVTKRGQDVALRCDPISGHVSLYWYRQALGQGPEFLTYFNYEAQQDKSGLPNDRFSAERPEGSISTLTIQRTEQRDSAMYRCASSLKSGGSFTDTQYFGPGTRLTVL.

J is TRBJ2-1 and V is TRBV4-3; a possible D gene is TRBD2 (5 bases). V was trimmed by 1 base and J by 13 bases, leaving 17 bases between them. The V gene's germline CDR1 is LGHNA and CDR2 YSLEER. This CDR3 region has 14 residues. The CDR3 nucleotides are TGCGCCAGCAGCCAAGGTATCGCCTCTAGCCGCCAGTTCTTC. This encodes CASSQGIASSRQFF.

This clonotype was counted only a few times. The chain recombines TRBV11-2 with TRBJ1-2; weak D call: TRBD1 (6 bases). Trimming left V 5 bases short and J 9 bases short, with 10 bases between. CDR3 length: 11 amino acids. The germline V gene encodes CDR1 SGHAT and CDR2 FQNNGV. The CDR3 nucleotides read TGTGCCAGCAGCGGGCAGGGGAGCTACACCTTC. It specifies CASSGQGSYTF.

The chain employs TRBV2 and TRBJ1-3, with D tentatively TRBD1 (6 bases). The germline V and J ends were trimmed by 5 bases and 1 base, with 9 bases remaining between them. The germline gives CDR1 SNHLY, CDR2 FYNNEI. The CDR3 spans 14 residues. The CDR3 DNA reads as TGTGCCAGCAGTAGGGACAAATCTGGAAACACCATATATTTT. It is translated as CASSRDKSGNTIYF. Full variable domain (missing parts from reference TRBV2 and TRBJ1-3): EPEVTQTPSHQVTQMGQEVILRCVPISNHLYFYWYRQILGQKVEFLVSFYNNEISEKSEIFDDQFSVERPDGSNFTLKIRSTKLEDSAMYFCASSRDKSGNTIYFGEGSWLTVV.

The V gene is TRBV29-1, the J gene TRBJ2-1; no definite D call. Matching the DNA end better, TRBJ2-7 makes the J call doubtful. Germline CDR1 and CDR2: SQVTM and ANQGSEA. There are 16 residues in the CDR3. CDR3 coding DNA: TGCAGCGTTGAAACCGTCAACCGGGCCGAGTACAATGAGCAGTACTTC. Its protein is CSVETVNRAEYNEQYF.

This chain joins TRBV6-2 or TRBV6-3 and TRBJ2-3; maybe TRBD1 (5 bases). Per the germline V gene, CDR1 is MNHEY and CDR2 is SVGEGT. The germline V and J ends were trimmed by 7 bases and 4 bases, with 12 bases remaining between them. CDR3 length equals 13 residues. Written as DNA, the CDR3 is TGTGCCAGCACCCCCTCCAGGGCAGATACGCAGTATTTT. Translated, it gives CASTPSRADTQYF.